This is a list of T cell receptor beta chains from one sample in a study of cytomegalovirus exposure and HLA in healthy donors. Some clones are missing from TCRdb's copy, which holds only in-frame ones; the method was immunoSEQ multiplex PCR. This sample has 50,000 to 70,000 clones, with roughly 84% found just once. The sequencing sample was made of PBMCs. The receptors derive from a human donor in good health. CDR3s include the opening cysteine and the closing phenylalanine or tryptophan. The order of the fields is J gene, V gene, clone size, D gene, CDR3 protein, CDR3 DNA. A D gene is named only where the DNA matches it firmly. Part of the rows lack a size; the others show once, few, many or a class for expanded clones.

TRBJ1-6 | TRBV20-1 | - | - | CSAMTGCTLHF | TGCAGTGCCATGACGGGGTGCACCCTCCACTTT
TRBJ2-3 | TRBV7-2 | - | - | CASSLMGPSADTQYF | TGTGCCAGCAGCTTGATGGGGCCGTCCGCAGATACGCAGTATTTT
TRBJ1-2 | TRBV4-2 | - | - | CASSQDYRVAGDYTF | TGTGCCAGCAGCCAAGATTATCGGGTGGCTGGAGACTACACCTTC
TRBJ2-3 | TRBV9 | - | TRBD2 | CASSMGLAARGTQYF | TGTGCCAGCAGCATGGGACTAGCGGCGCGCGGTACGCAGTATTTT
TRBJ1-5 | TRBV5-1 | once | - | CASSLAGNQPQHF | TGCGCCAGCAGCTTGGCCGGCAATCAGCCCCAGCATTTT
TRBJ2-4 | TRBV7-9 | - | TRBD1 | CASSFSGQAGDIQYF | TGTGCCAGCAGCTTTTCTGGACAGGCCGGGGACATTCAGTACTTC
TRBJ2-5 | TRBV5-1 | - | - | CASSLERNGGLFLQETQYF | TGCGCCAGCAGCTTGGAACGGAACGGGGGGCTTTTTCTCCAAGAGACCCAGTACTTC
TRBJ2-6 | TRBV25-1 | once | - | CASSDPGTGANVLTF | TGTGCCAGCAGTGATCCCGGGACAGGGGCCAACGTCCTGACTTTC
TRBJ1-2 | TRBV6-6 | once | - | CASSSPGQNYGYTF | TGTGCCAGCAGTTCGCCCGGACAGAACTATGGCTACACCTTC
TRBJ2-7 | TRBV5-4 | - | TRBD1 | CASSAGQGMNEQYF | TGTGCCAGCAGCGCCGGACAGGGGATGAACGAGCAGTACTTC